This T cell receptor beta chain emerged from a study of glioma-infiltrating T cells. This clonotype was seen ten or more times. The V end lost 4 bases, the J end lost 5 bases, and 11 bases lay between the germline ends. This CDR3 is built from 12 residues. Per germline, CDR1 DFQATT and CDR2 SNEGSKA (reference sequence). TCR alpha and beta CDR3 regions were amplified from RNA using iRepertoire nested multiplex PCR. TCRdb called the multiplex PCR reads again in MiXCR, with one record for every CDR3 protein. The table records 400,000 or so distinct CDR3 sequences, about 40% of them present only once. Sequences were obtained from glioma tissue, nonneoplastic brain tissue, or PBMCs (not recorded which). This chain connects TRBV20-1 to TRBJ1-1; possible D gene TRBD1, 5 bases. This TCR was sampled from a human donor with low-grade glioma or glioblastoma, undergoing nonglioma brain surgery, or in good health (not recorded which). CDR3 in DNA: TGCAGTGCTACGGCAGGGTGGACTGAAGCTTTCTTT. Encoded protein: CSATAGWTEAFF.